The table lists the clone carrying this T cell receptor beta chain with a count of one. The data originate from a study of blood T cell repertoires in COVID-19. The overall study: Acute and convalescent COVID-19 specimens originated in the United States, Italy and Spain. PBMCs, B-cell-depleted T cells, or T cells provided the cDNA or gDNA that made up the material.

The CDR3 is 15 amino acids. The V and J ends lost 6 bases and 3 bases respectively, with 15 bases between them. From germline, CDR1 is MNHEY and CDR2 SVGAGI. Sequencing was performed with immunoSEQ multiplex PCR; in TCRdb, only in-frame clones are kept and a portion is missing. The repertoire holds about 170,000 clones, with about four fifths as singletons. Material for sequencing was peripheral blood. The V gene is TRBV6-5, the J gene TRBJ1-3, with a possible D match to TRBD1 (6 bases). The receptor was derived from an elderly woman with acute or convalescent COVID-19. CDR3 coding DNA: TGTGCCAGCAGCCCAGAAGGGGGAAGTGGAAACACCATATATTTT. Its protein is CASSPEGGSGNTIYF.